These 14 T cell receptor beta chains share one sample of origin, sequenced in a study of long-term antiretroviral therapy in people with HIV (dated 2022 in TCRdb). The immunoSEQ hsTCRB v3.0 assay was used at survey level resolution to sequence the TRB variable region. Drawn from immuneACCESS, this table holds only the in-frame rearrangements with V and J called that TCRdb kept. Clones are partly lost; checked studies trace under half to an unresolved V gene and leave the rest unexplained. The sample has 34,000 or so clones on record, more than 75% of them singletons. The ten largest account for nearly 5% of the sample. Sequences were derived from unsorted PBMCs, sampled about 2.7 years before starting antiretroviral therapy. All receptors come from a woman under 40 with HIV.

The rearrangement uses TRBV5-4 and TRBJ2-3, with TRBD2 matching 11 bases. CDR1 and CDR2 from the germline V gene are SGHNT and YYREEE (reference sequence). CDR3 size: 16 residues. Trimming took 0 bases from V and 3 from J; bases not matched to a gene: 3. The DNA of the CDR3 is TGTGCCAGCAGCTTGGGTAGCGGGGGGGCGACAGATACGCAGTATTTT. It codes for CASSLGSGGATDTQYF.

This clone was recorded once. The rearrangement links TRBV5-4 to TRBJ1-2; D is undetermined. The germline V gene encodes CDR1 SGHNT and CDR2 YYREEE (reference sequence). This CDR3 is 13 amino acids long. The V gene lost 2 bases and the J gene lost 4 bases, with 9 bases spanning the gap. The CDR3 loop reads CASSLESGYGYTF. The CDR3 nucleotides read TGTGCCAGCAGCTTAGAGTCGGGCTATGGCTACACCTTC. Supplemented by reference TRBV5-4 and TRBJ1-2, the full variable domain reads ETGVTQSPTHLIKTRGQQVTLRCSSQSGHNTVSWYQQALGQGPQFIFQYYREEENGRGNFPPRFSGLQFPNYSSELNVNALELDDSALYLCASSLESGYGYTFGSGTRLTVV.

This rearrangement joins TRBV19 to TRBJ1-2; no definite D call. CDR3 length: 13 amino acids. V was cut by 0 bases and J by 6 bases, with 8 bases left in between. Per the germline V gene, CDR1 is LNHDA and CDR2 is SQIVND (reference sequence). CDR3 protein: CASSIDAGDGYTF. The CDR3, as DNA: TGTGCCAGTAGTATAGATGCCGGCGATGGCTACACCTTC.

This chain joins TRBV5-6 and TRBJ2-6; 7 nucleotides match TRBD1. Germline lookup yields CDR1 SGHDT and CDR2 YYEEEE. This CDR3 spans 19 amino acids. Trimming removed 4 bases from V and 0 bases from J; junction bases left unmatched: 13. The CDR3 reads CASSPRERGLSSGANVLTF. CDR3 nucleotide sequence: TGTGCCAGCAGCCCGAGGGAGAGGGGGCTTAGCTCTGGGGCCAACGTCCTGACTTTC. Drawing the rest from reference TRBV5-6 and TRBJ2-6, the complete variable domain is DAGVTQSPTHLIKTRGQQVTLRCSPKSGHDTVSWYQQALGQGPQFIFQYYEEEERQRGNFPDRFSGHQFPNYSSELNVNALLLGDSALYLCASSPRERGLSSGANVLTFGAGSRLTVL.

This clone was detected only a few times. V usage is TRBV9 and J usage is TRBJ1-2, with TRBD1 matching 9 bases. Trimming took 5 bases from V and 8 from J; bases not matched to a gene: 13. Germline values: CDR1 SGDLS, CDR2 YYNGEE. This CDR3 is 15 amino acids long. CDR3 protein: CASRGPGQGLEGYTF. The CDR3, as DNA: TGTGCCAGCAGGGGTCCGGGACAGGGCCTGGAAGGCTACACCTTC.

V usage is TRBV5-5 and J usage is TRBJ1-5; D remains ambiguous. Germline CDR1 and CDR2: SGHKS and YYEKEE (reference sequence). The CDR3 sequence is 15 residues long. V shed 0 bases and J shed 3 bases, with 10 bases lying between them. As DNA, the CDR3 is TGTGCCAGCAGCTTGGCGTCTCAAGCCAATCAGCCCCAGCATTTT. Protein: CASSLASQANQPQHF.

This clone has only one observation. The chain couples TRBV27 to TRBJ1-4; D is ambiguous. Germline V gives CDR1 MNHEY, CDR2 SMNVEV (reference sequence). V was shortened by 7 bases and J by 7 bases, with 13 bases between the two germline ends. CDR3 length: 13 residues. CDR3 loop: CASTTWDTEKLFF. CDR3 DNA: TGTGCCAGCACCACGTGGGATACTGAAAAACTGTTTTTT.

The V gene is TRBV9, the J gene TRBJ2-3; TRBD2 aligns across 9 bases. CDR3 length equals 15 residues. CDR1 and CDR2 from the germline V gene are SGDLS and YYNGEE. Germline trimming cut 4 bases from V and 7 bases from J; bases unmatched to any gene: 10. CDR3 amino acids: CASSNEAGGQNTQYF. For the CDR3, the DNA is TGTGCCAGCAGCAACGAGGCGGGGGGGCAAAATACGCAGTATTTT.

V gene TRBV7-9 combines with J gene TRBJ1-2; D gene uncertain. Germline V gene sequence: CDR1 SEHNR, CDR2 FQNEAQ (reference sequence). The V and J ends lost 4 bases and 8 bases respectively, with 17 bases between them. This CDR3 is built from 14 residues. CDR3 nucleotides: TGTGCCAGCAGCTCAAGGAGTGTGCCAGAGGGCTACACCTTC. It yields the protein CASSSRSVPEGYTF.

The gene calls are TRBV2 and TRBJ1-1; D not certain. Deletions cut 8 bases from V and 4 bases from J, with 5 bases between. This CDR3 has 10 residues. CDR1 is SNHLY, CDR2 FYNNEI, per germline. CDR3 sequence reads: CASGSTEAFF. CDR3 DNA sequence: TGTGCCAGCGGTTCCACTGAAGCTTTCTTT.

The V gene is TRBV5-1, the J gene TRBJ1-1, with no clear D. This CDR3 spans 12 amino acids. V dropped 1 base and J dropped 2 bases, with 3 bases sitting between them. CDR1 is SGHRS, CDR2 YFSETQ, per germline. The CDR3 nucleotides read TGCGCCAGCAGCTTGTCAAACACTGAAGCTTTCTTT. Amino acids: CASSLSNTEAFF.

The chain employs TRBV2 and TRBJ1-2; D gene ambiguous. The ends were cut back, 7 bases at V and 0 bases at J, with 15 bases in the middle. This CDR3 contains 15 residues. Germline V gene lookup returns CDR1 SNHLY and CDR2 FYNNEI. The CDR3 DNA follows: TGTGCCAGCACCCTCCCCCGGGGTTCTAACTATGGCTACACCTTC. As protein: CASTLPRGSNYGYTF.

The chain couples TRBV5-6 to TRBJ1-3; D is ambiguous. The ends were cut back, 5 bases at V and 0 bases at J, with 15 bases in the middle. The CDR3 is 16 amino acids. Per germline, CDR1 SGHDT and CDR2 YYEEEE. CDR3 protein: CASSTREGSSGNTIYF. CDR3 nucleotides: TGTGCCAGCAGTACCCGAGAAGGTAGCTCTGGAAACACCATATATTTT.

The chain is built from TRBV10-3 and TRBJ2-5, with 8 bases identical to TRBD1. Losses at the gene ends were 2 bases for V and 5 bases for J; bases not matched to a gene: 7. The CDR3 length is 15 residues. From germline, CDR1 is ENHRY and CDR2 SYGVKD. In DNA, the CDR3 is TGTGCCATCAGTGAGCAGGGGGCTACCAGGGAGACCCAGTACTTC. As protein: CAISEQGATRETQYF.